This TCR beta chain came from a study of cytomegalovirus exposure and HLA in healthy donors (dated by TCRdb to the late 2010s). For the study in its entirety: In an earlier analysis of under 600 of the donors, less than 350 Gb of sequence data and about 110 million unique TCR beta sequences from about 190 million T cells were reported. On average, approximately 250,000 unique TCR beta nucleotide sequences were sequenced per donor among 398 genotyped donors of the cohort, with around 19% of those sequences being non-productive. An earlier analysis of approximately 640 of the donors applied high-throughput TCR beta sequencing to assess whether each TCR beta V gene segment acted as functional or pseudogenic. All discovery cohort repertoires had been generated using a single sequencing platform. Donor age, sex, ethnicity and CMV serostatus were collected together with the repertoire data. The T cell repertoires of 666 subjects were profiled by immunosequencing and related to cytomegalovirus serostatus. The number of donors typed differed by locus, with 629-630 for A, B, C, DRB1 and DQB1, roughly 520 for DQA1, over 600 for DPA1, and approximately 470 for DPB1. About 5 DR-DQ haplotypes were handled as single units for association and clustering, since linkage in the cohort was strong. In a later genetic analysis, genome-wide SNP genotypes for about 65% of the 666 donors were used, and that subset was treated as a discovery cohort. The study was designed to test whether signatures of past pathogen exposure could be identified by cataloging public T cell receptors. Of the roughly 400 genotyped donors, more than 75% were placed in the genetic ancestry cluster associated with self-reported Caucasian donors. To study patterns of TCR occurrence, a later analysis re-analyzed previously published TCR beta repertoires from hundreds of donors and added high-resolution HLA genotyping. Both class I and class II loci were covered by HLA typing, at four-digit resolution. Rather than using new phenotypic data, the later analysis identified candidate immune exposures from TCR beta sequences and from how often those sequences occurred across donors. A separate validation cohort of 100 to 150 different subjects was used in addition to the roughly 700-subject first cohort. Around 330 gigabases of sequencing data and roughly 80 million unique TCR sequences made up an early release that covered 500 to 700 HLA-typed donors. To predict cytomegalovirus infection status, the study brought together high-throughput TCR immunosequencing, statistical association of individual TCRs with disease status, and machine learning.

Receptor amplification or capture employed the immunoSEQ multiplex PCR assay. For the multiplex PCR, a mixture combining 60 forward primers for TCR Vbeta segments and 13 reverse primers for TCR Jbeta segments was used. Amplification of the CDR3 region of rearranged TCR beta genes was performed with a multiplex PCR assay on genomic DNA. The amplified TCR beta libraries were sequenced on the Illumina HiSeq System as 87-base-pair reads. In the authors' own workflow: A later analysis counted about 76 million unique TCR beta chains across the 690 or so repertoires, and 9.5 million to 11 million of these chains were shared by at least two donors. Raw reads were error-corrected and collapsed into unique sequences by a nearest-neighbor algorithm in which closely related sequences were merged to remove PCR and sequencing errors. CDR3 sequences were aligned to IMGT reference sequences to assign V, D and J gene segments. For a sequence to be retained, a match of at least six nucleotides to both a V gene segment and a J gene segment was required. A rearrangement counted as productive if the CDR3 had no stop codons and remained in frame with V and J, and every other rearrangement counted as non-productive. Following IMGT convention, CDR3 was defined as the stretch from the second conserved V-encoded cysteine up to the conserved J-encoded phenylalanine. The earlier analysis of 587 of the donors excluded sequences that lacked an unambiguous match to a single V gene segment. In an earlier analysis of a few hundred of the donors, V segments were called functional above 56.7% productive rearrangements and were called segregating when the between-donor standard deviation exceeded 5%. A statistical classification framework was built for diagnosing cytomegalovirus status from the catalog of TCR beta chain sequences. A later analysis assigned V and J genes by comparing TCR nucleotide sequences with IMGT/GENE-DB human TR gene sequences. The TCRdist pipeline was used in a later analysis to assign CDR3 sequences and most-parsimonious VDJ recombination scenarios. In a later analysis, each TCR beta chain was defined by its CDR3 amino acid sequence together with its V-gene family, and reads without a unique V-gene family were excluded. In a later analysis, several hundred highly shared, low-generation-probability nucleotide sequences were removed to address suspected cross-contamination and a sequencing artifact. In a later analysis, a clonal expansion index for each public chain was calculated from normalized within-repertoire ranks of inferred template counts. In a later analysis, generation probabilities were computed with a VDJ recombination model fitted to out-of-frame rearrangements, and the resulting probabilities were checked against IGoR. Hypergeometric tests were used in a later analysis to score TCR-TCR, TCR-HLA and TCR-CMV co-occurrence, with a repertoire-size bias correction applied to the TCR pairs. In a later analysis, false discovery rates were estimated by permuting HLA or CMV assignments 20 times. In a later analysis, co-occurring TCRs were grouped with DBSCAN, and TCRdist sequence similarity was added when clustering was performed within HLA-allele-positive subsets. Repertoires with fewer than 30,000 or more than 120,000 public chains were left out of co-occurrence clustering, as were several repertoires with anomalous nucleotide sharing. Held by TCRdb, this immuneACCESS table contains in-frame sequences only and omits some clones. Under half of the omission traces to an unresolved V gene where checked; the cause of the rest is unknown. V and J calls plus clone size are reproduced from that table; the DNA served to infer D and trimming. Counted in this sample were about 130,000 clones; approximately 80% of them appeared once. The ten biggest clones cover around 3.6% of the sample.

Based on the germline V gene, the CDR1 and CDR2 sequences are SGHTA and FQGNSA. Germline trimming: 1 base from V, 3 bases from J; junction bases outside gene matches: 8. Reading from cysteine to phenylalanine, the CDR3 counts 16 amino acids. The retained sequence is limited to the CDR3, 48 bases, with the frame set at the first base. Points on this clone: Its cognate antigen has yet to be identified. No much larger clonotype is one base removed from it; base qualities were not supplied.

The paper as a whole reports these results and caveats: The presence/absence analyses assumed that sequencing depth was roughly uniform across donors, and that assumption may not be true. The authors suggested that the approach could potentially be generalized to other disease states and immunological phenotypes. In a later analysis, HLA-associated TCR beta chains showed more clonal expansion and lower generation probabilities than non-associated chains that were equally common. An earlier analysis of 587 of the donors showed that most TCR beta V segments appeared in productive rearrangements either about 87% or about 30% of the time, which broadly matched IMGT annotations. Because counts were too low, about 15 rarely observed V segments, including chromosome 9 orphons, were left out of the earlier analysis of a few hundred of the donors. A further reported finding was that TCR beta sequences accurately predicted the HLA-A and HLA-B alleles for most subjects in the first cohort. A later analysis associated 16,951 TCR beta sequences with specific HLA alleles at a false discovery rate of 0.05. The cohort was sequenced for TCR beta chains only, and without alpha or paired-chain data the features that could be detected were limited. The sequencing pipeline was judged likely to have produced a cluster of highly shared sequence variants as a technical artifact. Some IMGT-functional V segments, including TRBV6-2 and TRBV6-3, could not be distinguished by the 87-base-pair reads and were therefore excluded. The study gave a list of 150 to 200 TCR beta chains associated with cytomegalovirus. A later analysis reported that several top co-occurrence clusters appeared linked to parvovirus B19, influenza, CMV and Epstein-Barr virus. V-gene and J-gene trimming of TCR beta chains was associated with a missense DCLRE1C variant in a later genetic analysis, and the association was replicated in an independent cohort. A later genetic analysis reported fewer N-insertions in productive TCRs among donors in an Asian-associated ancestry cluster than the roughly 700-donor mean. Three of the identified cytomegalovirus-associated TCR beta chains were confirmed in vitro to be specific for cytomegalovirus antigens. The classifier was reported to diagnose cytomegalovirus status with high specificity and sensitivity in both the original and validation cohorts. When HLA alleles, especially DR and DQ, strongly co-occurred, attributing TCR associations to individual alleles was difficult. Linkage disequilibrium might explain the correlated functional status among segregating V segments, but an unknown experimental factor could not be ruled out. For the cohort, immune exposure information was limited to CMV serostatus. Most TCR sequences were seen in very few donors, while some public TCRs were found in many individuals. A later analysis found that TCR association rates varied across HLA loci, with DRB1 alleles showing the most associated TCRs and HLA-C alleles the fewest. In a later analysis, most CMV-associated TCR beta chains were found to appear HLA-restricted, with HLA associations seemingly driven largely by CMV exposure. Because HLA typing was missing for some donors at each locus, association tests included only the typed subset.

The cohort comprised approximately 700 healthy bone marrow donors. At the time of sampling, all cohort members were nominally healthy, though unrecorded immune exposures were likely present. The donor was CMV seronegative and was included in the group of under 450 seronegative cohort members. Each donor provided a peripheral blood sample, and peripheral blood mononuclear cells were used for TCR beta sequencing. Genomic DNA was extracted from the blood cell samples with the Qiagen DNeasy Blood Extraction Kit. Rearrangement joined TRBV7-2 to TRBJ2-5; the junction holds 7 bases that match TRBD2. This clonotype was obtained from a male donor in good health and CMV-seronegative. Sequencing used PBMCs. The CDR3 corresponds to CASSLELAAIEETQYF. The nucleotide sequence is given as TGTGCCAGCAGCTTAGAGCTAGCGGCGATAGAAGAGACCCAGTACTTC.